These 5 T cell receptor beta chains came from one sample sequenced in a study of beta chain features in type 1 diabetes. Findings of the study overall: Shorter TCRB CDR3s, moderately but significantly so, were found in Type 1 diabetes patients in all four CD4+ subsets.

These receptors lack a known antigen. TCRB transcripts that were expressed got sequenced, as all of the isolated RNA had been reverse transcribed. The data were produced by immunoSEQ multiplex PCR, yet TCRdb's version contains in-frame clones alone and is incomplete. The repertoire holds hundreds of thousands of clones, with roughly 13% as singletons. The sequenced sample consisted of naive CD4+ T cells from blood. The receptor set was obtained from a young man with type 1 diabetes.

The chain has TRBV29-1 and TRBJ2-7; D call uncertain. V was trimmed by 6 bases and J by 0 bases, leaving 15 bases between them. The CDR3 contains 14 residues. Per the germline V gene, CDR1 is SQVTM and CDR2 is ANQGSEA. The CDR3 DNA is TGCAGCGTCCGAATCCAGCCGAGCTCCTACGAGCAGTACTTC. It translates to CSVRIQPSSYEQYF.

CDR3 sequence (DNA): TGTGCCAGCAGCTTTTCACAGGGATCCGCCGGGGAGCTGTTTTTT. Translated: CASSFSQGSAGELFF. The chain uses TRBV11-3 and TRBJ2-2; possibly TRBD1 for D (6 bases). Germline V gives CDR1 SGHNT, CDR2 YENEEA. Trimming took 3 bases from V and 6 from J, leaving 14 bases between them. This CDR3 is 15 amino acids long.

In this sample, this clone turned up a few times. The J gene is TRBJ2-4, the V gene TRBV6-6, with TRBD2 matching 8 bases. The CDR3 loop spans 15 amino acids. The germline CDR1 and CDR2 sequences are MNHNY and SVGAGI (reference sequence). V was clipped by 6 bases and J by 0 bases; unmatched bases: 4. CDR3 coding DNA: TGTGCCAGCAGAGGAGCGGGGGAAGCCAAAAACATTCAGTACTTC. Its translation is CASRGAGEAKNIQYF.

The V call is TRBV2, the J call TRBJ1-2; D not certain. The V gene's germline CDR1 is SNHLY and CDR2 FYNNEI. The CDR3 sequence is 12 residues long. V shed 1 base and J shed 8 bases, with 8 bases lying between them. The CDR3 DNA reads TGTGCCAGCAGTGAAGGGGCGCGAGGCTACACCTTC. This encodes CASSEGARGYTF.

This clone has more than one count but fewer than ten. Written as DNA, the CDR3 is TGTGCCAGCAGTTTCACAGGGGTCCAAGAGACCCAGTACTTC. This sequence encodes CASSFTGVQETQYF. V gene TRBV28 combines with J gene TRBJ2-5; TRBD1 aligns across 7 bases. The ends lost 3 bases at V and 1 base at J; junction bases unmatched: 2. The germline gives CDR1 MDHEN, CDR2 SYDVKM. The CDR3 is 14 amino acids. The full variable domain, its missing parts supplied by reference TRBV28 and TRBJ2-5, is DVKVTQSSRYLVKRTGEKVFLECVQDMDHENMFWYRQDPGLGLRLIYFSYDVKMKEKGDIPEGYSVSREKKERFSLILESASTNQTSMYLCASSFTGVQETQYFGPGTRLLVL.